The 11 T cell receptor beta chains below all came from one sample that was sequenced in a study of T cell repertoires in cytomegalovirus infection (dated by TCRdb to about 2019). Sequencing instrument: Illumina HiSeq 1500. TCRdb reran the public reads through fastp at Q25 and MiXCR, keeping productive beta chains. Each entry is one CDR3 protein sequence, shown with its most common DNA and genes. Here the sample has 150,000 to 200,000 distinct CDR3 sequences; roughly 20% occur a single time. Together, the top ten hold 2.5% to 3% of the sample. Material for sequencing was PBMCs. These receptors were taken from a human donor in good health (CMV status not recorded). Some clones in this sample may be carry-over from other donors' samples.

This clonotype is medium-sized in the sample. The chain is built from TRBV7-2 and TRBJ2-3, with a tentative D call TRBD2 (5 bases). This CDR3 region has 16 residues. CDR1 is SGHTA, CDR2 FQGNSA, per germline. Trimming cost V 5 bases and J 3 bases, with 18 bases left between them. The chain's CDR3 is CASSARAGSGTDTQYF. The CDR3, as DNA: TGTGCCAGCAGCGCCCGCGCTGGGAGTGGGACAGATACGCAGTATTTT.

V gene TRBV6-6 combines with J gene TRBJ2-5; D not resolved. Germline CDR1 reads MNHNY; CDR2 reads SVGAGI (reference sequence). Trimming left V 10 bases short and J 5 bases short, with 11 bases between. This CDR3 contains 11 residues. CDR3 in DNA: TGTGCCACCTCGTCTGGGGAGACCCAGTACTTC. Translated, it gives CATSSGETQYF.

This clonotype was counted a few times. The germline gene is not matched at one end of the junction; a read error may be the cause. The V call is TRBV7-2, the J call TRBJ2-1, with 9 bases fitting TRBD2. Germline V gene lookup returns CDR1 SGHTA and CDR2 FQGNSA. CDR3 length: 14 residues. The CDR3 loop is CANSFQRGDNEQFF. In DNA form, the CDR3 reads TGTGCCAACAGCTTCCAGCGGGGGGACAATGAGCAGTTCTTC.

This clonotype was recorded at least ten times. The gene calls are TRBV12-3 or TRBV12-4 and TRBJ2-2, with 7 nucleotides matching TRBD1. The CDR3 length is 13 residues. Trimming took 5 bases from V and 15 from J; bases not matched to a gene: 12. CDR3: CASSNRDRVKVFF. CDR3 nucleotides: TGTGCCAGCAGTAACCGGGACAGAGTCAAGGTGTTTTTT.

This clonotype was observed at least ten times. The chain links TRBV7-2 to TRBJ2-5, with TRBD2 matching 9 bases. The CDR3 contains 13 residues. Germline V lookup: CDR1 SGHTA, CDR2 FQGNSA. The ends lost 5 bases at V and 5 bases at J; junction bases unmatched: 3. As DNA, the CDR3 is TGTGCCAGCAGCCTCCTAGCGGGGGAGACCCAGTACTTC. Its protein product is CASSLLAGETQYF.

A few counts support this clonotype. The genes are TRBV6-5 and TRBJ2-2; 15 bases line up with TRBD2. The germline V gene encodes CDR1 MNHEY and CDR2 SVGAGI. The CDR3 totals 17 residues. Trimming took 7 bases from V and 4 from J; bases not matched to a gene: 7. CDR3 region: CASTGLAGGPGTGELFF. The CDR3 region has the DNA TGTGCCAGCACCGGACTAGCGGGAGGGCCGGGCACCGGGGAGCTGTTTTTT.

In regard to this clonotype: A much larger clonotype is one base distant, so this may be a read error. The rearrangement uses TRBV20-1 and TRBJ2-6, with D possibly matching TRBD1 (6 bases). This CDR3 is built from 15 residues. Germline lookup yields CDR1 DFQATT and CDR2 SNEGSKA (reference sequence). The V gene lost 3 bases and the J gene lost 2 bases, with 11 bases spanning the gap. CDR3 bases: TGCAGTGCTAGGTACAGGGCAACTGGGGCCAACGTCCTGACTTTC. Encoded protein: CSARYRATGANVLTF.

The V call is TRBV7-2, the J call TRBJ1-2; D is unresolved. This CDR3 has 14 residues. The germline CDR1 and CDR2 sequences are SGHTA and FQGNSA. Trimming removed 0 bases at V and 2 bases at J, with 7 bases between. Here the CDR3 DNA reads TGTGCCAGCAGCTTAGCTATGGGGAACTATGGCTACACCTTC. Translated, it gives CASSLAMGNYGYTF.

V usage is TRBV14 and J usage is TRBJ1-1; a weak D match, TRBD1 (5 bases). Trimming pared 5 bases from V and 0 bases from J, leaving 10 bases between. Looked up from germline, CDR1 is SGHDN and CDR2 is FVKESK. The CDR3 contains 14 residues. The CDR3 region has the DNA TGTGCCAGCAGCTCGGGACCGCTGAACACTGAAGCTTTCTTT. It codes for CASSSGPLNTEAFF.

The chain links TRBV18 to TRBJ1-1; no clear D gene. This CDR3 is built from 14 residues. The V end was cut by 5 bases, the J end by 0 bases, with 10 bases between. The V gene's germline CDR1 is KGHSH and CDR2 LQKENI. The CDR3 reads CASSTLELNTEAFF. The DNA for the CDR3 is TGTGCCAGCTCAACTCTCGAACTGAACACTGAAGCTTTCTTT.

There are many counts of this clonotype. The rearrangement links TRBV7-2 to TRBJ2-7; 8 bases line up with TRBD2. J was trimmed by 4 bases and V by 3 bases; bases with no gene match: 5. Germline CDR1 and CDR2: SGHTA and FQGNSA. The CDR3 has 14 amino acids. CDR3 sequence reads: CASSFNSGTYEQYF. In DNA form, the CDR3 reads TGTGCCAGCAGCTTCAATAGCGGGACTTACGAGCAGTACTTC.